This entry features one TCR beta chain sequence. Its antigen is unknown. No quality values exist for individual bases; no much larger clone is one base distant. The trial excluded patients who had a history of autoimmune disease or who were on systemic immunosuppression. Peripheral blood for TCR sequencing was collected from all dose cohorts at baseline, on cycle 4 day 1, and on cycle 7 day 1. Samples came from an open-label, multicenter, first-in-human phase I dose-escalation trial of ivuxolimab. Adults with locally advanced or metastatic melanoma, renal cell carcinoma, hepatocellular carcinoma or head and neck squamous cell carcinoma were enrolled in the trial. Before TCR sequencing, CD4+ and CD8+ T cells were separately sorted from peripheral blood. Genomic DNA was extracted from sorted cells for sequencing of the TCRbeta CDR3 region. The immunoSEQ Assay was used for sequencing of TCRbeta CDR3 regions. The source is immuneACCESS, and TCRdb retained only in-frame sequences with V and J called. Part of the clones is not carried over; for the studies checked, unresolved V genes explain less than half of this, and the remainder is unexplained. This sample holds tens of thousands of clones; under 85% were observed only once. Clones ranked in the top ten supply 3.1% of the sample.

CDR1 and CDR2 are read off the germline V gene (reference sequence) as MNHEY and SMNVEV. Reading from cysteine to phenylalanine, the CDR3 counts 14 amino acids. The retained sequence is limited to the CDR3, 42 bases, with the frame set at the first base. V trim: 7 bases; J trim: 2 bases; unmatched bases: 8. This specimen belongs to a study of OX40 agonist ivuxolimab in advanced cancers. About the investigation overall: Ivuxolimab, which targeted the costimulatory receptor OX40 (CD134), was an agonistic, fully human IgG2 monoclonal antibody. Intravenous ivuxolimab was administered to patients every 2 weeks at six dose levels: 0.01, 0.1, 0.3, 1.5, 3 and 10 mg/kg. Of the roughly 51 dose-escalation patients, hepatocellular carcinoma was present in roughly 19, melanoma in around 15, renal cell carcinoma in 9 and head and neck cancer in 9. In the dose-escalation cohort, 82.7% of patients were male, and the mean age was approximately 64 years, with a range of roughly 20 to 79. Prior anti-PD-1, anti-PD-L1 or anti-CTLA-4 therapy was permitted, and 30% to 45% of dose-escalation patients had received checkpoint inhibitors. Partial responses occurred in three dose-escalation patients: two with cutaneous melanoma and one with hepatocellular carcinoma. Peripheral TCRbeta sequencing was intended to test whether TCR sequence diversity was altered and clonal T-cell expansion was caused by ivuxolimab. The paper covers the monotherapy dose-escalation part of the phase I ivuxolimab trial, which included N of about 50 patients. Here is what the overall study found, with its caveats: In the 0.1-3.0 mg/kg groups, partial responders were among the patients with the lowest normalized peripheral clonal expansion, particularly in CD8+ T cells. Low levels of normalized T-cell clonal expansion were also shown by some nonresponding patients. At doses of 0.1 to 3.0 mg/kg, clonal expansion of both CD4+ and CD8+ T cells in blood was seen between baseline and week 6. Which antigens the clonally expanded peripheral T cells were specific for was not determined. After ivuxolimab, CD8+ T cells had more expanded clones than CD4+ T cells on average.

The sample was CD4+ or CD8+ T cells sorted from blood, taken in a trial of the OX40 agonist ivuxolimab. The receptor's source is an adult with an advanced solid tumor such as melanoma, head and neck, liver or kidney cancer. Rearrangement joined TRBV27 to TRBJ2-7; 7 of the junction bases match TRBD2. The CDR3 region has the sequence CASTDRGVPYEQYF. In nucleotides, the sequence is TGTGCCAGCACCGACCGGGGGGTCCCCTACGAGCAGTACTTC.